The 16 T cell receptor beta chains reported below all come from one sample, sequenced in a study of siplizumab effects on memory and regulatory T cells. The assay was immunoSEQ multiplex PCR, and TCRdb's table has in-frame clones only and misses some. Of 87,000 or so clones listed, around 94% were seen once; the top ten hold roughly 0.3%. The specimen sequenced was non-Treg CD4+ T cells sorted from blood. The receptors originated from a human donor in good health.

This chain uses TRBV6-6 with TRBJ2-1; D is possibly TRBD2 (6 bases). V lost 6 bases to trimming and J lost 7 bases, with 10 bases between them. CDR1 is MNHNY and CDR2 is SVGAGI in the germline V gene (reference sequence). The CDR3 consists of 12 residues. The CDR3 sequence: CASSGSVNEQFF. The CDR3 DNA follows: TGTGCCAGCAGCGGGAGTGTTAATGAGCAGTTCTTC.

This sequence joins TRBV7-9 and TRBJ2-5, with D perhaps matching TRBD1 (6 bases). Between the trimmed V and J ends, which lost 3 bases and 4 bases, there was a span of 9 bases. The CDR3 runs 13 residues. Germline V lookup: CDR1 SEHNR, CDR2 FQNEAQ (reference sequence). The CDR3 is CASSFGRGETQYF. The CDR3 DNA sequence: TGTGCCAGCAGCTTCGGCAGGGGAGAGACCCAGTACTTC.

The rearrangement uses TRBV21-1 and TRBJ1-2. TRBV21-1 is labeled a pseudogene. CDR3 length equals 13 residues. In DNA form, the CDR3 reads TGTGCCAGCAGCAACAGGAGAAACTATGGCTACACCTTC. Translating it yields CASSNRRNYGYTF.

This clone turned up a few times. The V gene is TRBV10-1, the J gene TRBJ1-1; maybe TRBD1 (6 bases). Germline V lookup: CDR1 WNHNN, CDR2 SYGVQD (reference sequence). The CDR3 length is 14 residues. Trimming stripped 0 bases from V and 8 bases from J, with 13 bases between. The CDR3 here is CASSESVNRAEAFF. The CDR3 DNA sequence: TGCGCCAGCAGTGAGTCTGTGAACAGGGCCGAAGCTTTCTTT.

V is TRBV7-9 and J is TRBJ1-4, with a tentative D call TRBD1 (6 bases). This CDR3 comprises 14 residues. Germline V gives CDR1 SEHNR, CDR2 FQNEAQ (reference sequence). The V gene lost 3 bases and the J gene lost 7 bases, with 12 bases spanning the gap. CDR3 loop: CASSFGGAGEKLFF. CDR3 coding DNA: TGTGCCAGCAGCTTCGGGGGGGCTGGTGAAAAACTGTTTTTT. The entire variable domain, with the rest obtained from reference TRBV7-9 and TRBJ1-4, is as follows: DTGVSQNPRHKITKRGQNVTFRCDPISEHNRLYWYRQTLGQGPEFLTYFQNEAQLEKSRLLSDRFSAERPKGSFSTLEIQRTEQGDSAMYLCASSFGGAGEKLFFGSGTQLSVL.

The V call is TRBV29-1, the J call TRBJ2-7, with D hard to call. The CDR3 has 13 residues. Deletions cut 2 bases from V and 4 bases from J, with 12 bases between. The germline V gene encodes CDR1 SQVTM and CDR2 ANQGSEA. The CDR3 region has the DNA TGCAGCGTTGAATCGGGCACTTCATACGAGCAGTACTTC. Translated: CSVESGTSYEQYF.

The J gene is TRBJ1-6, the V gene TRBV6-5; unclear D gene. The V end lost 1 base, the J end lost 10 bases, and 17 bases lay between the germline ends. This CDR3 is 16 amino acids long. Germline assignment: CDR1 MNHEY and CDR2 SVGAGI. CDR3 in amino acids: CASSYFRRSTGSPLHF. CDR3 nucleotides: TGTGCCAGCAGTTACTTTCGACGGAGTACGGGCTCACCCCTCCACTTT.

The chain recombines TRBV11-1 with TRBJ2-2; the D gene is possibly TRBD2 (5 bases). V was trimmed by 4 bases and J by 4 bases, leaving 13 bases between them. Germline loops: CDR1 SGHAT, CDR2 FQDESV (reference sequence). CDR3 length: 15 amino acids. This chain's CDR3 is CASSSADYSTGELFF. DNA of the CDR3: TGTGCCAGCAGCTCCGCCGACTACTCCACCGGGGAGCTGTTTTTT.

This clone was recorded a few times. The V gene is TRBV19, the J gene TRBJ1-2, with D perhaps TRBD1 (6 bases). Germline CDR1 is LNHDA and CDR2 is SQIVND (reference sequence). The CDR3 is made up of 11 amino acids. V gave up 6 bases and J gave up 6 bases, with 8 bases separating them. This chain's CDR3 is CASSQGNGYTF. In DNA form, the CDR3 reads TGTGCCAGTAGCCAGGGGAATGGCTACACCTTC.

This chain uses TRBV27 with TRBJ2-7; the D is unclear. The CDR3 extends over 16 amino acids. The germline V and J ends were trimmed by 5 bases and 0 bases, with 17 bases remaining between them. The germline V gene encodes CDR1 MNHEY and CDR2 SMNVEV (reference sequence). CDR3 protein: CASSARRSKSSYEQYF. For the CDR3, the DNA is TGTGCCAGCAGTGCCCGGCGAAGCAAGAGCTCCTACGAGCAGTACTTC.

This chain uses TRBV30 with TRBJ2-4; no firm D call. CDR3 length: 13 amino acids. The germline V gene has CDR1 GTSNPN and CDR2 SVGIG (reference sequence). V was pared by 2 bases and J by 0 bases, with 5 bases between. Here the CDR3 reads CAWSYRAKNIQYF. CDR3 sequence (DNA): TGTGCCTGGAGTTATAGAGCCAAAAACATTCAGTACTTC. Based on the CDR3 plus reference TRBV30 and TRBJ2-4, the full variable domain is SQTIHQWPATLVQPVGSPLSLECTVEGTSNPNLYWYRQAAGRGLQLLFYSVGIGQISSEVPQNLSASRPQDRQFILSSKKLLLSDSGFYLCAWSYRAKNIQYFGAGTRLSVL.

The V gene is TRBV29-1, the J gene TRBJ2-1, with D uncertain. CDR1 SQVTM and CDR2 ANQGSEA come from the germline V gene. The germline V and J ends were trimmed by 4 bases and 3 bases, with 7 bases remaining between them. The CDR3 is made up of 12 amino acids. This chain's CDR3 is CSVAPGYNEQFF. CDR3 coding DNA: TGCAGCGTTGCTCCTGGCTACAATGAGCAGTTCTTC.

The chain has TRBV29-1 and TRBJ1-5, with D possibly being TRBD1 (5 bases). The length of the CDR3 is 13 residues. Germline V gives CDR1 SQVTM, CDR2 ANQGSEA. Trimming pared 4 bases from V and 4 bases from J, leaving 11 bases between. CDR3 sequence (DNA): TGCAGCGTTGCCGGACAAGAGAATCAGCCCCAGCATTTT. Translating gives CSVAGQENQPQHF. The full variable domain, completed using reference TRBV29-1 and TRBJ1-5, is SAVISQKPSRDICQRGTSLTIQCQVDSQVTMMFWYRQQPGQSLTLIATANQGSEATYESGFVIDKFPISRPNLTFSTLTVSNMSPEDSSIYLCSVAGQENQPQHFGDGTRLSIL.

Only a few counts were recorded for this clone. This chain links TRBV5-6 with TRBJ1-2; D may be TRBD1 (6 bases). This CDR3 has 17 residues. Germline CDR1 reads SGHDT; CDR2 reads YYEEEE. The germline V and J ends were trimmed by 4 bases and 2 bases, with 21 bases remaining between them. The CDR3 DNA follows: TGTGCCAGCAGCCTAGGGAGCCAGGGGAGGGCGAACTATGGCTACACCTTC. Its protein is CASSLGSQGRANYGYTF.

The V and J genes are TRBV5-1 and TRBJ2-7; 11 bases line up with TRBD2. Per germline, CDR1 SGHRS and CDR2 YFSETQ. This CDR3 is built from 16 residues. J gave up 3 bases and V 0 bases, and 5 bases lay outside the gene matches. DNA of the CDR3: TGCGCCAGCAGCTTGGCCGTAACTAGCGGGAGCTACGAGCAGTACTTC. Translated, it gives CASSLAVTSGSYEQYF.

The chain joins TRBV30 to TRBJ1-3; D unresolved. There are 14 residues in the CDR3. CDR1 is GTSNPN and CDR2 is SVGIG in the germline V gene (reference sequence). V was pared by 4 bases and J by 4 bases, with 14 bases between. The CDR3 sequence is CAWKPPGGGNTIYF. The CDR3 region has the DNA TGTGCCTGGAAGCCCCCGGGTGGAGGAAACACCATATATTTT.